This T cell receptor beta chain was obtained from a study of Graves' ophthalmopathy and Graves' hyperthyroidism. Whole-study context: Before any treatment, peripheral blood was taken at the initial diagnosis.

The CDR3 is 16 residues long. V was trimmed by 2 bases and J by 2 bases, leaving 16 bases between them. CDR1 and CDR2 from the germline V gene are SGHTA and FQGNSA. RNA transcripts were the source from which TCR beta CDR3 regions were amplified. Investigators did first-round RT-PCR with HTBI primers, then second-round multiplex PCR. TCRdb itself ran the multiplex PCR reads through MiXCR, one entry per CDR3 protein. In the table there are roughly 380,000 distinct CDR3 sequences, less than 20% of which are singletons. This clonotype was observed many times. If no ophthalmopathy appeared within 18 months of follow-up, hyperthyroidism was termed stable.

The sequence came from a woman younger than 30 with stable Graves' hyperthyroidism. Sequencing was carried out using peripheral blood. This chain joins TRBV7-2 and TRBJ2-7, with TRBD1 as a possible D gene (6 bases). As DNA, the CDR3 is TGTGCCAGCAGCTTAACGGTGGGACACCTTACCTACGAGCAGTACTTC. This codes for CASSLTVGHLTYEQYF. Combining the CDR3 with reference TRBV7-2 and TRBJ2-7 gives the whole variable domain GAGVSQSPSNKVTEKGKDVELRCDPISGHTALYWYRQSLGQGLEFLIYFQGNSAPDKSGLPSDRFSAERTGGSVSTLTIQRTQQEDSAVYLCASSLTVGHLTYEQYFGPGTRLTVT.